This T cell receptor (beta chain) was found in a study of cytomegalovirus exposure and HLA in healthy donors. General observations from the study: Later analysis identified a missense DCLRE1C variant that was linked to TCR beta V- and J-gene trimming. Researchers had no immune exposure information except CMV serostatus available. Listed as cytomegalovirus-associated were roughly 180 TCR beta chains.

Donors were ostensibly healthy at sampling, although undocumented immune exposures were probable. PCR involved 60 Vbeta and 13 Jbeta primers. Assay used: immunoSEQ multiplex PCR; TCRdb lists only in-frame clones, some missing. The data show 140,000 to 150,000 clones, roughly 80% seen once. Worth noting for this clone: Its specificity is unknown.

Source material: PBMCs. The receptor comes from a woman between 25 and 40 years old in good health and CMV-seronegative.

In nucleotides, the CDR3 is TGCAGCGTGGGGACAGACTACGAGCAGTACTTC. It specifies CSVGTDYEQYF. This chain links TRBV29-1 with TRBJ2-7; 7 positions agree with TRBD1. Trimming at V came to 6 bases and at J to 3 bases, leaving 2 bases not matched to a gene. There are 11 residues in the CDR3. Germline CDR1 SQVTM, CDR2 ANQGSEA.